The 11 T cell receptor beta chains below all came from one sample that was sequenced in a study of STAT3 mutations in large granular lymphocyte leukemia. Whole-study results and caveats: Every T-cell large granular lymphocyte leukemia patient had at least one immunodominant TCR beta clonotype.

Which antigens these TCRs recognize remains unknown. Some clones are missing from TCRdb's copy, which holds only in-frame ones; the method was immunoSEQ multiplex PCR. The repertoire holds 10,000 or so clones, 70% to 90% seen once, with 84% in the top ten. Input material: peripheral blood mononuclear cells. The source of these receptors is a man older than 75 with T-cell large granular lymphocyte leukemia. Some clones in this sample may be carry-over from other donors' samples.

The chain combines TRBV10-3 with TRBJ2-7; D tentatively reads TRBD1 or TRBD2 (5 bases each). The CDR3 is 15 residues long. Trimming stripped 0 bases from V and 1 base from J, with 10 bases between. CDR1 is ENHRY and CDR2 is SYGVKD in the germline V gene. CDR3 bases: TGTGCCATCAGTGAGTCGGTGGGGGTATCCTACGAGCAGTACTTC. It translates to CAISESVGVSYEQYF.

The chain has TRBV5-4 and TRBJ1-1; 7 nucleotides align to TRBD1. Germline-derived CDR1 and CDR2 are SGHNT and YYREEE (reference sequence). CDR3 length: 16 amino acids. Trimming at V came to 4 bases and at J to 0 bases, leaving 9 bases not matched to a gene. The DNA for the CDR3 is TGTGCCAGCAGCCCCCAACAGGGGCAAATGAACACTGAAGCTTTCTTT. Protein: CASSPQQGQMNTEAFF.

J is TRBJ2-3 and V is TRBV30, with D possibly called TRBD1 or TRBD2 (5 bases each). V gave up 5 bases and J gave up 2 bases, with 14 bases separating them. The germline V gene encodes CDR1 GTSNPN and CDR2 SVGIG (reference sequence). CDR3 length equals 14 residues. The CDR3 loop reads CAWGDPNPTDTQYF. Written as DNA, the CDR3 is TGTGCCTGGGGGGACCCAAACCCCACAGATACGCAGTATTTT.

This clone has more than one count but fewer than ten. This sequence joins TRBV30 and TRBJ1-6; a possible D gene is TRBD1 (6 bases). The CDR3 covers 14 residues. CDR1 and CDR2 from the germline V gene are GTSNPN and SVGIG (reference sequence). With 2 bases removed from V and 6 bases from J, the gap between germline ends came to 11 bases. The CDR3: CAWSPRGGNSPLHF. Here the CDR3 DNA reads TGTGCCTGGAGTCCCAGGGGTGGTAATTCACCCCTCCACTTT.

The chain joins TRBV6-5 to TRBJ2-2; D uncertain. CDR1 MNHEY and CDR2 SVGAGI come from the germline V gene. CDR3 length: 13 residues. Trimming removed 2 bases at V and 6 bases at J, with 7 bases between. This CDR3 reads CASSYNVPGELFF. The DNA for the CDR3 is TGTGCCAGCAGTTACAACGTCCCCGGGGAGCTGTTTTTT.

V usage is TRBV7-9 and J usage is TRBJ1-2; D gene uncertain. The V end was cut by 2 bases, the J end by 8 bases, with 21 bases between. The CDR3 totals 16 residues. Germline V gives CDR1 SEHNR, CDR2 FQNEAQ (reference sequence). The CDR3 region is CASSLPMIKGLGGYTF. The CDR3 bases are TGTGCCAGCAGCTTACCTATGATAAAGGGTCTCGGAGGCTACACCTTC. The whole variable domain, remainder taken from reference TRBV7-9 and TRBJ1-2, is DTGVSQNPRHKITKRGQNVTFRCDPISEHNRLYWYRQTLGQGPEFLTYFQNEAQLEKSRLLSDRFSAERPKGSFSTLEIQRTEQGDSAMYLCASSLPMIKGLGGYTFGSGTRLTVV.

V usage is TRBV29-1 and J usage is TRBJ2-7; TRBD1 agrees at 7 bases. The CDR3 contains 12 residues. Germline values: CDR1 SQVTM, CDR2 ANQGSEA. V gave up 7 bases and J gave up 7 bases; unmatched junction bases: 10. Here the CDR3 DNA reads TGCAGCGCCCGAGGACAGGTGGGGGAGCAGTACTTC. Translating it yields CSARGQVGEQYF.

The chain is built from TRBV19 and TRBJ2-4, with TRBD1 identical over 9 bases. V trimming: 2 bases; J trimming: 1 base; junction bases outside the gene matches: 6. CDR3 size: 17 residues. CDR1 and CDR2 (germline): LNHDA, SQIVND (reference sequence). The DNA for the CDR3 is TGTGCCAGTAGTATACAGGGACAGGGCCTTGCCAAAAACATTCAGTACTTC. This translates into CASSIQGQGLAKNIQYF.

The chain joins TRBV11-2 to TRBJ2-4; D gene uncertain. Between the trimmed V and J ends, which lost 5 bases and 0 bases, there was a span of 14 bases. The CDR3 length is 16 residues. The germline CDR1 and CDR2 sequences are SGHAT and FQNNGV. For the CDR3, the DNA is TGTGCCAGCAGCCCATACATAAATCTAGCCAAAAACATTCAGTACTTC. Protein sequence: CASSPYINLAKNIQYF.

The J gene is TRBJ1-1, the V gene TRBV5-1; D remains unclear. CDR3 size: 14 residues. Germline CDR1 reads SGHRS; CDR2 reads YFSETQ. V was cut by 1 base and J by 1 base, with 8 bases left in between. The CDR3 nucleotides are TGCGCCAGCAGCTTGTATCCACCGAACACTGAAGCTTTCTTT. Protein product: CASSLYPPNTEAFF.

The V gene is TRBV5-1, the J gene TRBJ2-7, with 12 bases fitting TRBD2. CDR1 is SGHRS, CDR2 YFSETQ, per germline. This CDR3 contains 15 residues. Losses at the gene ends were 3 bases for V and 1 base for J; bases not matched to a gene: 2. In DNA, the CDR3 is TGCGCCAGCAGCTCGACTAGCGGGGGATCCTACGAGCAGTACTTC. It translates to CASSSTSGGSYEQYF.